This passage covers 13 T cell receptor beta chains from one sample sequenced in a study of OX40 agonist ivuxolimab in advanced cancers. Assay: immunoSEQ multiplex PCR; the TCRdb copy retains only in-frame clones and omits some. The sample lists approximately 15,000 clones, approximately 86% occurring once. Source: CD4+ or CD8+ T cells sorted from blood, taken in a trial of the OX40 agonist ivuxolimab. Receptors were obtained from an adult with an advanced solid tumor such as melanoma, head and neck, liver or kidney cancer.

This clone was seen just once. The chain couples TRBV7-8 to TRBJ2-3; TRBD2 is a possible D gene (6 bases). Germline V lookup: CDR1 SGHVS, CDR2 FQNEAQ. This CDR3 spans 14 amino acids. The V gene lost 5 bases and the J gene lost 3 bases, with 12 bases spanning the gap. CDR3 in amino acids: CASSPQAGTDTQYF. In DNA, the CDR3 is TGTGCCAGCAGCCCCCAGGCGGGAACAGATACGCAGTATTTT.

The chain uses TRBV15 and TRBJ2-5, with 8 bases lining up with TRBD2. Trimming took 0 bases from V and 5 from J; bases not matched to a gene: 14. Per germline, CDR1 LNHNV and CDR2 YYDKDF (reference sequence). The CDR3 has 18 amino acids. The CDR3 DNA reads TGTGCCACCAGCAGAGATATATTAGCGGGACCTTATAGGGAGACCCAGTACTTC. This sequence encodes CATSRDILAGPYRETQYF.

The chain combines TRBV27 with TRBJ1-1, with D possibly being TRBD1 (6 bases). This CDR3 is 14 amino acids long. Deletions cut 3 bases from V and 6 bases from J, with 14 bases between. CDR1 and CDR2 from the germline V gene are MNHEY and SMNVEV (reference sequence). The CDR3 nucleotides are TGTGCCAGCAGTTTGTTCGGGGGGGCTTCTGAAGCTTTCTTT. Residues: CASSLFGGASEAFF.

The J gene is TRBJ2-1, the V gene TRBV6-4; 12 bases align to TRBD2. The CDR3 length is 15 residues. With V trimmed by 0 bases and J by 12 bases, 6 bases remained unmatched. Germline CDR1 is MRHNA and CDR2 is SNTAGT. In nucleotides, the CDR3 is TGTGCCAGCAGTGACTCCGCACTAGCGGGAGGCATGCAGTTCTTC. Translated, it gives CASSDSALAGGMQFF.

The chain uses TRBV27 and TRBJ2-2, with D uncertain. The V and J ends lost 6 bases and 2 bases respectively, with 4 bases between them. The CDR3 has 12 amino acids. Germline V gives CDR1 MNHEY, CDR2 SMNVEV (reference sequence). CDR3 residues: CASRRNTGELFF. The CDR3, as DNA: TGTGCCAGCAGAAGAAACACCGGGGAGCTGTTTTTT.

The chain is built from TRBV19 and TRBJ2-1, with TRBD2 identical over 9 bases. The CDR3 spans 15 residues. CDR1 is LNHDA and CDR2 is SQIVND in the germline V gene (reference sequence). V gave up 7 bases and J gave up 7 bases; unmatched junction bases: 11. In DNA, the CDR3 is TGTGCCAGTATGTCTAGCGGGACTTTGTTTAATGAGCAGTTCTTC. Its protein product is CASMSSGTLFNEQFF.

This clone was found a few times. This chain uses TRBV7-2 with TRBJ2-7, with TRBD2 identical over 12 bases. The germline V gene encodes CDR1 SGHTA and CDR2 FQGNSA. The V and J ends lost 5 bases and 0 bases, in that order; junction bases with no gene match: 8. The CDR3 length is 17 residues. The CDR3 DNA follows: TGTGCCAGCAGCCGGACTAGCGGGACCGACTTCTCCTACGAGCAGTACTTC. Translated: CASSRTSGTDFSYEQYF.

The chain is built from TRBV6-1 and TRBJ2-3; possibly TRBD2 for D (6 bases). The CDR3 is made up of 15 amino acids. The germline V and J ends were trimmed by 4 bases and 1 base, with 12 bases remaining between them. Germline lookup yields CDR1 MNHNS and CDR2 SASEGT. The CDR3: CASSVRELGTDTQYF. CDR3 in DNA: TGTGCCAGCAGTGTACGGGAGTTGGGCACAGATACGCAGTATTTT.

V gene TRBV11-2 combines with J gene TRBJ2-3, with 7 bases fitting TRBD2. Unmatched junction bases numbered 1, after V lost 1 base and J lost 0 bases. The CDR3 is 15 amino acids. Germline CDR1 reads SGHAT; CDR2 reads FQNNGV. The CDR3 region is CASSLAGGSTDTQYF. DNA for the CDR3: TGTGCCAGCAGCTTAGCCGGGGGGAGCACAGATACGCAGTATTTT.

The chain links TRBV6-6 to TRBJ2-3; 14 bases align to TRBD2. The germline V gene has CDR1 MNHNY and CDR2 SVGAGI (reference sequence). Germline trimming cut 5 bases from V and 4 bases from J; bases unmatched to any gene: 5. The CDR3 is 16 amino acids. DNA of the CDR3: TGTGCCAGCAGTCTCGGACTAGCGGGAGGCCCAGATACGCAGTATTTT. Protein product: CASSLGLAGGPDTQYF.

This clone was recorded only once. V gene TRBV28 combines with J gene TRBJ1-1; maybe TRBD1 (5 bases). V was pared by 1 base and J by 6 bases, with 24 bases between. There are 18 residues in the CDR3. CDR1 and CDR2 (germline): MDHEN, SYDVKM. The CDR3, as DNA: TGTGCCAGCAGTTTATTAAGTCGGGGACTTGCGGTAGAGTCTGAAGCTTTCTTT. This sequence encodes CASSLLSRGLAVESEAFF. The whole variable domain, filled in from reference TRBV28 and TRBJ1-1, reads DVKVTQSSRYLVKRTGEKVFLECVQDMDHENMFWYRQDPGLGLRLIYFSYDVKMKEKGDIPEGYSVSREKKERFSLILESASTNQTSMYLCASSLLSRGLAVESEAFFGQGTRLTVV.

This chain uses TRBV28 with TRBJ2-3; 10 bases agree with TRBD2. V shed 2 bases and J 4 bases; nucleotides not matched to a gene: 9. Germline lookup yields CDR1 MDHEN and CDR2 SYDVKM. The CDR3 is made up of 17 amino acids. The CDR3 region has the DNA TGTGCCAGCAGTTTACTTGAGCGGGAGGGCAGGGCAGATACGCAGTATTTT. Translating gives CASSLLEREGRADTQYF.

The chain links TRBV11-2 to TRBJ2-2, with D unresolved. The CDR3 is made up of 13 amino acids. The V and J ends lost 0 bases and 3 bases respectively, with 2 bases between them. Germline CDR1 is SGHAT and CDR2 is FQNNGV. CDR3 sequence: CASSLEDTGELFF. The CDR3 DNA follows: TGTGCCAGCAGCTTAGAGGACACCGGGGAGCTGTTTTTT.